The sequence of this TCR beta chain was determined in a study of OX40 agonist ivuxolimab in advanced cancers. Study-level information: The patients got ivuxolimab, which is an agonistic anti-OX40 (CD134) antibody. Findings and limits, study-wide: Dosing at 0.1 to 3.0 mg/kg was accompanied by clonal expansion of CD4+ and CD8+ blood T cells by week 6.

This clone has only a few counts. No antigen is known for it. The data were produced by immunoSEQ multiplex PCR, yet TCRdb's version contains in-frame clones alone and is incomplete. This table has 100,000 or so clones, around 93% appearing once. Autoimmune disease history or systemic immunosuppression meant exclusion. On cycle 4 day 1 and cycle 7 day 1, as well as at baseline, blood was sampled. This TCR came from an adult with an advanced solid tumor such as melanoma, head and neck, liver or kidney cancer. The starting material was CD4+ or CD8+ T cells sorted from blood, obtained in a trial of the OX40 agonist ivuxolimab.

The CDR3 sequence is CASSFGSGSYEQYF. CDR3 nucleotides: TGTGCCAGCAGCTTCGGTAGCGGGAGCTACGAGCAGTACTTC. The V gene is TRBV5-4, the J gene TRBJ2-7; 9 bases agree with TRBD2. V shed 2 bases, J shed 3 bases, and the junction held 3 bases outside the gene matches. The CDR3 is made up of 14 amino acids. CDR1 and CDR2 (germline): SGHNT, YYREEE (reference sequence).